This T cell receptor beta chain was captured in a study of Graves' ophthalmopathy and Graves' hyperthyroidism. RNA transcripts were the source from which TCR beta CDR3 regions were amplified. RT-PCR with HTBI primers came first, then second-round multiplex PCR. TCRdb itself ran the multiplex PCR reads through MiXCR, one entry per CDR3 protein. The sample records about 400,000 distinct CDR3 sequences, approximately 20% being singletons. Germline assignment: CDR1 MDHEN and CDR2 SYDVKM. The ends were cut back, 3 bases at V and 3 bases at J, with 14 bases in the middle. The CDR3 is 15 residues long. The chain links TRBV28 to TRBJ2-5, with D perhaps assigned TRBD1 or TRBD2 (6 bases each). Source material: peripheral blood. This receptor was identified in a woman aged 18-29 years with Graves' ophthalmopathy. CDR3 residues: CASSFAGQVKETQYF. Here the CDR3 DNA reads TGTGCCAGCAGTTTTGCGGGACAAGTGAAAGAGACCCAGTACTTC.